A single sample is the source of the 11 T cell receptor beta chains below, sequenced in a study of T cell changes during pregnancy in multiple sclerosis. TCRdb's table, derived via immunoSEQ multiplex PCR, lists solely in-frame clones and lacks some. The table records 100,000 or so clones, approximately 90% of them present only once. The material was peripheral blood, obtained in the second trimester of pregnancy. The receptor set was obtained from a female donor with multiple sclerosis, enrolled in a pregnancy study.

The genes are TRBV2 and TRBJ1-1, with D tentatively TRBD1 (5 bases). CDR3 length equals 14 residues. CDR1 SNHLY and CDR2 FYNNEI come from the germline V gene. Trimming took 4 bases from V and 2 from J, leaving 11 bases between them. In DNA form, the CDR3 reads TGTGCCAGCAGTGGTAGACAGCTCAACACTGAAGCTTTCTTT. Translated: CASSGRQLNTEAFF.

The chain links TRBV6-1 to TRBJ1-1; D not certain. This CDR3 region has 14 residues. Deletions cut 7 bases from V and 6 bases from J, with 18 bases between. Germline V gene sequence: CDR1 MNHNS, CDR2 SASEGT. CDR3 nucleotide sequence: TGTGCCAGCAAAAGGGAAGTAGCGGTGGCTGAAGCTTTCTTT. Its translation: CASKREVAVAEAFF.

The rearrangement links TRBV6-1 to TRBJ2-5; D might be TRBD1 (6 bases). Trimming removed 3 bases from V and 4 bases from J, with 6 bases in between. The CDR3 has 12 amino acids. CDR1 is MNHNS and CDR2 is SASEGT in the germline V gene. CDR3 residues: CASSETGETQYF. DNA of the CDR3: TGTGCCAGCAGTGAGACAGGAGAGACCCAGTACTTC.

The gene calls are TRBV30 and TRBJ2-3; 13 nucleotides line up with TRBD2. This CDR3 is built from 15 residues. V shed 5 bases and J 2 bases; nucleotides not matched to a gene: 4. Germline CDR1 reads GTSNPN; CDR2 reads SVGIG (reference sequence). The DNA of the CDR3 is TGTGCCTGGGGGGGACTAGCGGGGTACACAGATACGCAGTATTTT. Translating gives CAWGGLAGYTDTQYF.

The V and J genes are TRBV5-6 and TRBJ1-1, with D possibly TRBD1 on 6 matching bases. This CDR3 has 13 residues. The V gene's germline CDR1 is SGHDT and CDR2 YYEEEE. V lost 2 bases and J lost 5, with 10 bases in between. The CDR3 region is CASSLGGRTEAFF. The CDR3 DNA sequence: TGTGCCAGCAGCTTAGGGGGAAGGACTGAAGCTTTCTTT.

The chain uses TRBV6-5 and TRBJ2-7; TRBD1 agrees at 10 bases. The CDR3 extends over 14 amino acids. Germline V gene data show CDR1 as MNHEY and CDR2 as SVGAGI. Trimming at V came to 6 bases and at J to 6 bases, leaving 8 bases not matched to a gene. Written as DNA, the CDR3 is TGTGCCAGCAGCCAGGGACAGGGGAGCACCGAGCAGTACTTC. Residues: CASSQGQGSTEQYF.

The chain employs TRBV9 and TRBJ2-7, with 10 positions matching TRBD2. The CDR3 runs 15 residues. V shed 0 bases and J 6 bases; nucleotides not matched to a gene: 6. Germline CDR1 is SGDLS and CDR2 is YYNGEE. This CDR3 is CASSVGFLAGVEQYF. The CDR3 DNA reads TGTGCCAGCAGCGTAGGGTTCCTAGCGGGGGTCGAGCAGTACTTC. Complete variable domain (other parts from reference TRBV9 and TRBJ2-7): DSGVTQTPKHLITATGQRVTLRCSPRSGDLSVYWYQQSLDQGLQFLIQYYNGEERAKGNILERFSAQQFPDLHSELNLSSLELGDSALYFCASSVGFLAGVEQYFGPGTRLTVT.

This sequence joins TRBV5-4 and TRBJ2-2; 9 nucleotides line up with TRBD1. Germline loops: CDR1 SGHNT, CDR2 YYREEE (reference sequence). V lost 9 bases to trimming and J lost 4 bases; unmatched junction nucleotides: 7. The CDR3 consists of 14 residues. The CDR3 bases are TGTGCCACACGGGACAGGGTGTCCACCGGGGAGCTGTTTTTT. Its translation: CATRDRVSTGELFF.

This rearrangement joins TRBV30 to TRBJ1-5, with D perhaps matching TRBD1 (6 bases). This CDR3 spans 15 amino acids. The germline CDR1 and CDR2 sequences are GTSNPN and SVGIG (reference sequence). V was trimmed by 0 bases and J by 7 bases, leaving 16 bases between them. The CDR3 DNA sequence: TGTGCCTGGAGTGTACGGAACAGGGCAGGGCAGCCCCAGCATTTT. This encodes CAWSVRNRAGQPQHF.

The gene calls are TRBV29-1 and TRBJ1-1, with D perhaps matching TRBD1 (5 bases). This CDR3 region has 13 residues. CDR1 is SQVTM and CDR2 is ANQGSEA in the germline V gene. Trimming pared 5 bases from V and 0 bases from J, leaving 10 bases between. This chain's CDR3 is CSVKTVLNTEAFF. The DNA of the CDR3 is TGCAGCGTTAAGACAGTCTTGAACACTGAAGCTTTCTTT.

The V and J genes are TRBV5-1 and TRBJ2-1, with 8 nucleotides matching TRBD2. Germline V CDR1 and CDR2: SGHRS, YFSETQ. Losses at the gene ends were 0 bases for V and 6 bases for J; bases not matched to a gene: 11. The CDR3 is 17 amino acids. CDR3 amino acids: CASSLAPTQRESNEQFF. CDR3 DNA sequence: TGCGCCAGCAGCTTGGCCCCCACCCAGCGGGAGAGCAATGAGCAGTTCTTC.